The 11 T cell receptor beta chains presented below share a single source sample, sequenced in a study of Graves' ophthalmopathy and Graves' hyperthyroidism. Scientists amplified the TCR beta CDR3 regions from RNA transcripts. HTBI primers were employed in first-round RT-PCR, then a second-round multiplex PCR followed. TCRdb passed the multiplex PCR reads through MiXCR, listing each CDR3 protein once. The table has around 670,000 distinct CDR3 sequences, roughly 41% seen once; the top ten hold roughly 45%. Specimen: peripheral blood. These receptor sequences come from an adult man with Graves' ophthalmopathy.

This clonotype appeared a few times. V usage is TRBV5-1 and J usage is TRBJ2-7; 8 bases align to TRBD1. Per germline, CDR1 SGHRS and CDR2 YFSETQ. This CDR3 comprises 16 residues. The trim removed 4 bases at V and 0 bases at J, leaving 9 bases unmatched. CDR3 DNA: TGCGCCAGCAGCCCCAGCCCGGACAGGGCCTCCTACGAGCAGTACTTC. Protein sequence: CASSPSPDRASYEQYF.

The V and J genes are TRBV12-3 or TRBV12-4 and TRBJ1-5; TRBD1 is a possible D gene (5 bases). V lost 6 bases to trimming and J lost 3 bases, with 18 bases between them. This CDR3 comprises 16 residues. Here the CDR3 DNA reads TGTGCCAGCAGCTCGCACGGGACGTTCGCCAATCAGCCCCAGCATTTT. Residues: CASSSHGTFANQPQHF.

This chain joins TRBV5-4 and TRBJ2-2, with D possibly being TRBD2 (6 bases). Germline assignment: CDR1 SGHNT and CDR2 YYREEE (reference sequence). V dropped 8 bases and J dropped 6 bases, with 17 bases sitting between them. This CDR3 has 14 amino acids. The CDR3 protein is CASSWQGGAGELFF. The CDR3 DNA is TGTGCCAGTAGTTGGCAGGGAGGCGCCGGGGAGCTGTTTTTT.

Only a few counts were recorded for this clonotype. The chain links TRBV2 to TRBJ2-7; D is ambiguous. The CDR3 loop spans 15 amino acids. Trimming took off 5 bases at V and 5 bases at J, with 19 bases between the two ends. Germline loops: CDR1 SNHLY, CDR2 FYNNEI. The CDR3 protein is CASSSTAARANEQYF. The CDR3 DNA reads TGTGCCAGCAGTTCGACCGCTGCCCGAGCGAACGAGCAGTACTTC.

Notes on this clonotype: It may be a read error: a sequence one base away is much more abundant. The chain couples TRBV10-3 to TRBJ2-7; no definite D call. Trimming pared 4 bases from V and 5 bases from J, leaving 9 bases between. CDR3 size: 12 residues. Germline lookup yields CDR1 ENHRY and CDR2 SYGVKD. The CDR3 spells CAISGHTHEQYF. The CDR3 region has the DNA TGTGCCATCAGTGGACATACCCACGAGCAGTACTTC.

This clonotype was seen many times. This sequence joins TRBV9 and TRBJ1-1; D call uncertain. Deletions cut 0 bases from V and 2 bases from J, with 11 bases between. Germline-derived CDR1 and CDR2 are SGDLS and YYNGEE. This CDR3 spans 15 amino acids. This CDR3 reads CASSVGTAPNTEAFF. CDR3 coding DNA: TGTGCCAGCAGCGTAGGAACGGCTCCTAACACTGAAGCTTTCTTT. Variable domain in full (rest from reference TRBV9 and TRBJ1-1): DSGVTQTPKHLITATGQRVTLRCSPRSGDLSVYWYQQSLDQGLQFLIQYYNGEERAKGNILERFSAQQFPDLHSELNLSSLELGDSALYFCASSVGTAPNTEAFFGQGTRLTVV.

This clonotype has only a few counts. This sequence joins TRBV9 and TRBJ1-4, with unresolved D. This CDR3 is built from 14 residues. Germline CDR1 SGDLS, CDR2 YYNGEE. Trimming left V 4 bases short and J 6 bases short, with 13 bases between. CDR3 DNA sequence: TGTGCCAGCAGCCCGACGATGGTCGATGAAAAACTGTTTTTT. Its translation is CASSPTMVDEKLFF. The full variable domain, completed using reference TRBV9 and TRBJ1-4, is DSGVTQTPKHLITATGQRVTLRCSPRSGDLSVYWYQQSLDQGLQFLIQYYNGEERAKGNILERFSAQQFPDLHSELNLSSLELGDSALYFCASSPTMVDEKLFFGSGTQLSVL.

The chain couples TRBV20-1 to TRBJ2-7, with 9 bases fitting TRBD2. This CDR3 contains 14 residues. V lost 3 bases to trimming and J lost 3 bases; unmatched junction nucleotides: 6. CDR1 DFQATT and CDR2 SNEGSKA come from the germline V gene (reference sequence). For the CDR3, the DNA is TGCAGTGCTAGTCTCCTAGCGGGATTCTACGAGCAGTACTTC. Amino acid sequence: CSASLLAGFYEQYF.

The chain is built from TRBV5-4 and TRBJ2-7; 9 bases fit TRBD2. The V gene's germline CDR1 is SGHNT and CDR2 YYREEE (reference sequence). V lost 0 bases and J lost 3; bases outside the gene matches: 10. The CDR3 contains 17 residues. The CDR3 loop reads CASSLVRSSGTFYEQYF. CDR3 sequence (DNA): TGTGCCAGCAGCTTGGTCAGGTCTAGCGGGACGTTCTACGAGCAGTACTTC.

This clonotype was counted many times. The CDR3 sequence is CASSETGLGGFF. As DNA, the CDR3 is TGTGCCAGCAGCGAAACCGGACTAGGAGGTTTCTTT. V gene TRBV11-2 combines with J gene TRBJ1-1; D is unclear. The germline V gene has CDR1 SGHAT and CDR2 FQNNGV. V was trimmed by 5 bases and J by 13 bases, leaving 17 bases between them. The CDR3 sequence is 12 residues long.

This clonotype occurred many times. The chain uses TRBV14 and TRBJ2-7, with 10 bases aligning to TRBD2. The CDR3 sequence is 15 residues long. V trimming: 4 bases; J trimming: 2 bases; junction bases outside the gene matches: 5. CDR1 is SGHDN and CDR2 is FVKESK in the germline V gene. The CDR3 nucleotides read TGTGCCAGCAGCCTCGTCAGCGGGGGGGCCTACGAGCAGTACTTC. Amino acids: CASSLVSGGAYEQYF.